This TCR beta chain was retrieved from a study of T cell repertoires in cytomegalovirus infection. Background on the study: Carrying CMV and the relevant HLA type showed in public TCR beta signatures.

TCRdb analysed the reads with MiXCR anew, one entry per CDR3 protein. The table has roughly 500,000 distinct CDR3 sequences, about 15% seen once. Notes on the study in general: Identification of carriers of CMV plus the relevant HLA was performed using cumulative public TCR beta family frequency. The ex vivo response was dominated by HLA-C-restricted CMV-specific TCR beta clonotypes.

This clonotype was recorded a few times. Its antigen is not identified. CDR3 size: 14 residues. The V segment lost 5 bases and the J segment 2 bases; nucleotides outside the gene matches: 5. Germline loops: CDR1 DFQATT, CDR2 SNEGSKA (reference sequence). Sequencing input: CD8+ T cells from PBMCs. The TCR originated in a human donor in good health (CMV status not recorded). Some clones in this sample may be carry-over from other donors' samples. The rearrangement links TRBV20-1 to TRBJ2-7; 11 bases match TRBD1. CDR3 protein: CSAPGTGGAYEQYF. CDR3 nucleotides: TGCAGTGCTCCCGGGACAGGGGGGGCCTACGAGCAGTACTTC.